This T cell receptor beta chain was identified in a study of blood T cell repertoires in COVID-19. Germline CDR1 reads SGHTA; CDR2 reads FQGTGA. J was trimmed by 2 bases and V by 2 bases; bases with no gene match: 10. The CDR3 length is 17 residues. This clone was detected only once. TCRdb's copy holds only in-frame clones and misses some; the assay was immunoSEQ multiplex PCR. Of about 160,000 clones in the sample, 80% to 90% were seen once. The V and J genes are TRBV7-3 and TRBJ2-3; 7 nucleotides align to TRBD1. The clonotype originates from a man between 65 and 80 years old with acute or convalescent COVID-19. The sequenced material came from peripheral blood. The CDR3 is CASSLQSGQLTTDTQYF. The CDR3 nucleotides read TGTGCCAGCAGCTTACAATCGGGACAGCTAACCACAGATACGCAGTATTTT.